This T cell receptor (beta chain) was recovered during a study of identical twins. CDR1 MNHEY and CDR2 SVGAGI come from the germline V gene. This CDR3 spans 15 amino acids. The J segment lost 2 bases and the V segment lost 1 base, leaving 2 bases of the junction unmatched. Notes on this clonotype: Its specificity is not known.

The cDNA had a unique molecular identifier and a template-switch universal primer site. TCRdb passed the 5' RACE reads through MiXCR, listing each CDR3 protein once. The sample records approximately 1.8 million distinct CDR3 sequences, roughly 35% being singletons. Overall study results and limits: One should note that invariant MAIT and iNKT cells could partly confound zero-insertion analyses.

This chain links TRBV6-5 with TRBJ2-1; 7 bases are shared with TRBD2. Specimen: cord blood. The receptor's source is a newborn girl in good health. CDR3 nucleotide sequence: TGTGCCAGCAGTTACTGGGCGGGAGCCTACAATGAGCAGTTCTTC. This sequence encodes CASSYWAGAYNEQFF.